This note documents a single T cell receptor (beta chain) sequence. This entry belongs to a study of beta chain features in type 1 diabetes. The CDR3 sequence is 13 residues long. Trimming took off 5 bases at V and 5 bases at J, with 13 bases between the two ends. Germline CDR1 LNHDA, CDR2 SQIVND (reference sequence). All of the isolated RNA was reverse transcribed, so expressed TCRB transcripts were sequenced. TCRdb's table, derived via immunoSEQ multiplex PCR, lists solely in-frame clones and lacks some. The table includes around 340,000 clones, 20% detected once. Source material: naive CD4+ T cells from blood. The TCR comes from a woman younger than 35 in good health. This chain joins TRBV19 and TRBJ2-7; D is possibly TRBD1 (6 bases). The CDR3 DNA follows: TGTGCCAGTAGTCCCAGGGGCGTGGACGAGCAGTACTTC. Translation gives CASSPRGVDEQYF.